A selection of T cell receptor beta chains follows, all from one sample in a study of shared clonotypes between healthy human individuals. The protocol was immunoSEQ multiplex PCR, while the TCRdb copy is restricted to in-frame clones and leaves out a portion. The sample consists of about 800,000 clones, around 96% of them appearing once. The specimen was naive CD8+ T cells sorted from blood. The receptors stem from a man aged 30-40 years in good health. CDR3s include the opening cysteine and the closing phenylalanine or tryptophan. A D gene is named only where the DNA matches it firmly. Rows may omit the clone size; those that give it use once, few, many or a size class.

j_call: TRBJ2-5
v_call: TRBV6-1
cdr3_length: 14
d_call: NA
clone_size: NA
cdr3_aa: CASSDYGLQETQYF
cdr3_nt: TGTGCCAGCAGTGACTACGGATTACAAGAGACCCAGTACTTC

j_call: TRBJ2-7
v_call: TRBV7-2
cdr3_length: 15
d_call: TRBD1
clone_size: NA
cdr3_aa: CASSSGQGSGYEQYF
cdr3_nt: TGTGCCAGCAGCTCCGGACAGGGGAGCGGCTACGAGCAGTACTTC

j_call: TRBJ2-7
v_call: TRBV7-6
cdr3_length: 13
d_call: TRBD1
clone_size: NA
cdr3_aa: CASSLAGTDEQYF
cdr3_nt: TGTGCCAGCAGCTTAGCGGGGACAGACGAGCAGTACTTC

j_call: TRBJ1-1
v_call: TRBV7-2
cdr3_length: 14
d_call: NA
clone_size: once
cdr3_aa: CASSLSAGATEAFF
cdr3_nt: TGTGCCAGCAGCTTATCTGCCGGGGCGACTGAAGCTTTCTTT

j_call: TRBJ2-4
v_call: TRBV6-5
cdr3_length: 16
d_call: TRBD2
clone_size: NA
cdr3_aa: CASSSGSKREWDIQYF
cdr3_nt: TGTGCCAGCAGTTCCGGTAGCAAGCGGGAGTGGGACATTCAGTACTTC

j_call: TRBJ2-5
v_call: TRBV28
cdr3_length: 17
d_call: NA
clone_size: NA
cdr3_aa: CASARRQGGVGQETQYF
cdr3_nt: TGTGCCAGCGCCAGGCGACAAGGGGGTGTGGGCCAAGAGACCCAGTACTTC

j_call: TRBJ2-3
v_call: TRBV15
cdr3_length: 17
d_call: NA
clone_size: NA
cdr3_aa: CATSSASPHTHTDTQYF
cdr3_nt: TGTGCCACCAGCAGTGCCTCACCACACACACACACAGATACGCAGTATTTT

j_call: TRBJ2-3
v_call: TRBV14
cdr3_length: 13
d_call: NA
clone_size: NA
cdr3_aa: CASSHPGTDTQYF
cdr3_nt: TGTGCCAGCAGCCATCCGGGGACAGATACGCAGTATTTT

j_call: TRBJ2-7
v_call: TRBV29-1
cdr3_length: 13
d_call: NA
clone_size: NA
cdr3_aa: CSAGAGLTYEQYF
cdr3_nt: TGCAGCGCCGGGGCGGGGTTGACCTACGAGCAGTACTTC

j_call: TRBJ1-5
v_call: TRBV5-4
cdr3_length: 13
d_call: NA
clone_size: NA
cdr3_aa: CASSLLPNQPQHF
cdr3_nt: TGTGCCAGCAGCTTGTTACCCAATCAGCCCCAGCATTTT

j_call: TRBJ2-5
v_call: TRBV11-3
cdr3_length: 13
d_call: NA
clone_size: NA
cdr3_aa: CASSPPTGETQYF
cdr3_nt: TGTGCCAGCAGCCCCCCTACGGGGGAGACCCAGTACTTC

j_call: TRBJ2-5
v_call: TRBV29-1
cdr3_length: 11
d_call: NA
clone_size: NA
cdr3_aa: CSVGVLETQYF
cdr3_nt: TGCAGCGTTGGGGTATTGGAGACCCAGTACTTC

j_call: TRBJ2-2
v_call: TRBV20-1
cdr3_length: 11
d_call: NA
clone_size: NA
cdr3_aa: CSARSGRELFF
cdr3_nt: TGCAGTGCTCGTAGCGGAAGAGAGCTGTTTTTT

j_call: TRBJ2-5
v_call: TRBV7-7
cdr3_length: 11
d_call: NA
clone_size: NA
cdr3_aa: CASSREETQYF
cdr3_nt: TGTGCCAGCAGCAGAGAAGAGACCCAGTACTTC

j_call: TRBJ2-5
v_call: TRBV7-7
cdr3_length: 14
d_call: TRBD2
clone_size: NA
cdr3_aa: CASSSGTRQETQYF
cdr3_nt: TGTGCCAGCAGCTCTGGGACTAGACAAGAGACCCAGTACTTC

j_call: TRBJ1-5
v_call: TRBV4-1
cdr3_length: 14
d_call: TRBD1
clone_size: NA
cdr3_aa: CASSHNRGNQPQHF
cdr3_nt: TGCGCCAGCAGCCATAACAGGGGAAATCAGCCCCAGCATTTT

j_call: TRBJ1-1
v_call: TRBV27
cdr3_length: 15
d_call: TRBD1
clone_size: NA
cdr3_aa: CASSVDSGGGTEAFF
cdr3_nt: TGTGCCAGCAGTGTCGATTCAGGGGGCGGGACTGAAGCTTTCTTT

j_call: TRBJ1-1
v_call: TRBV29-1
cdr3_length: 14
d_call: NA
clone_size: NA
cdr3_aa: CSASRVGSNTEAFF
cdr3_nt: TGCAGCGCAAGCAGGGTGGGATCAAACACTGAAGCTTTCTTT

j_call: TRBJ2-1
v_call: TRBV27
cdr3_length: 14
d_call: TRBD1
clone_size: NA
cdr3_aa: CASSPTGAHNEQFF
cdr3_nt: TGTGCCAGCAGTCCCACAGGGGCCCACAATGAGCAGTTCTTC

j_call: TRBJ2-7
v_call: TRBV9
cdr3_length: 15
d_call: NA
clone_size: once
cdr3_aa: CASSVGPKGSYEQYF
cdr3_nt: TGTGCCAGCAGCGTAGGCCCCAAAGGGTCCTACGAGCAGTACTTC

j_call: TRBJ1-1
v_call: TRBV5-4
cdr3_length: 13
d_call: NA
clone_size: NA
cdr3_aa: CASSLGMNTEAFF
cdr3_nt: TGTGCCAGCAGCTTGGGAATGAACACTGAAGCTTTCTTT

j_call: TRBJ1-4
v_call: TRBV5-1
cdr3_length: 15
d_call: NA
clone_size: NA
cdr3_aa: CASSWGAQRNEKLFF
cdr3_nt: TGCGCCAGCAGCTGGGGGGCCCAGAGGAATGAAAAACTGTTTTTT

j_call: TRBJ2-2
v_call: TRBV6-5
cdr3_length: 14
d_call: NA
clone_size: NA
cdr3_aa: CASSYTVGTGELFF
cdr3_nt: TGTGCCAGCAGTTACACGGTTGGCACCGGGGAGCTGTTTTTT

j_call: TRBJ2-4
v_call: TRBV5-4
cdr3_length: 16
d_call: TRBD1
clone_size: NA
cdr3_aa: CASSLTGDLAKNIQYF
cdr3_nt: TGTGCCAGCAGCCTCACAGGGGATCTAGCCAAAAACATTCAGTACTTC

j_call: TRBJ1-1
v_call: TRBV29-1
cdr3_length: 12
d_call: NA
clone_size: NA
cdr3_aa: CSVATGLTEAFF
cdr3_nt: TGCAGCGTAGCCACAGGGTTGACTGAAGCTTTCTTT

j_call: TRBJ2-3
v_call: TRBV29-1
cdr3_length: 17
d_call: TRBD1
clone_size: NA
cdr3_aa: CSAHVRTGALSTDTQYF
cdr3_nt: TGCAGCGCCCACGTCAGGACAGGGGCCCTCAGCACAGATACGCAGTATTTT

j_call: TRBJ2-1
v_call: TRBV7-8
cdr3_length: 15
d_call: NA
clone_size: NA
cdr3_aa: CASSLSADPYNEQFF
cdr3_nt: TGTGCCAGCAGCTTGAGCGCCGATCCTTACAATGAGCAGTTCTTC

j_call: TRBJ2-5
v_call: TRBV10-3
cdr3_length: 16
d_call: TRBD2
clone_size: NA
cdr3_aa: CAIMSGLAGVQETQYF
cdr3_nt: TGTGCCATCATGTCGGGACTAGCGGGAGTTCAAGAGACCCAGTACTTC

j_call: TRBJ2-7
v_call: TRBV6-5
cdr3_length: 14
d_call: NA
clone_size: NA
cdr3_aa: CASSYSDRTYEQYF
cdr3_nt: TGTGCCAGCAGTTACTCGGACAGAACCTACGAGCAGTACTTC

j_call: TRBJ1-4
v_call: TRBV7-9
cdr3_length: 17
d_call: TRBD1
clone_size: NA
cdr3_aa: CASSPPTGGPANEKLFF
cdr3_nt: TGTGCCAGCAGCCCCCCAACAGGGGGCCCGGCTAATGAAAAACTGTTTTTT

j_call: TRBJ2-6
v_call: TRBV9
cdr3_length: 17
d_call: NA
clone_size: NA
cdr3_aa: CASSVGSVITGANVLTF
cdr3_nt: TGTGCCAGCAGCGTAGGTAGCGTTATAACTGGGGCCAACGTCCTGACTTTC

j_call: TRBJ2-2
v_call: TRBV5-4
cdr3_length: 13
d_call: NA
clone_size: NA
cdr3_aa: CASSWWDTGELFF
cdr3_nt: TGTGCCAGCAGCTGGTGGGACACCGGGGAGCTGTTTTTT

j_call: TRBJ1-2
v_call: TRBV5-4
cdr3_length: 14
d_call: TRBD1
clone_size: NA
cdr3_aa: CASSWTGSSYGYTF
cdr3_nt: TGTGCCAGCAGTTGGACAGGGAGTAGCTATGGCTACACCTTC

j_call: TRBJ2-4
v_call: TRBV29-1
cdr3_length: 14
d_call: NA
clone_size: NA
cdr3_aa: CSVQGSDSKNIQYF
cdr3_nt: TGCAGCGTTCAAGGTTCGGACAGTAAAAACATTCAGTACTTC

j_call: TRBJ2-7
v_call: TRBV5-4
cdr3_length: 16
d_call: NA
clone_size: NA
cdr3_aa: CASSFPLGEMAYEQYF
cdr3_nt: TGTGCCAGCAGCTTCCCTTTGGGGGAAATGGCCTACGAGCAGTACTTC

j_call: TRBJ2-1
v_call: TRBV29-1
cdr3_length: 14
d_call: NA
clone_size: once
cdr3_aa: CSVGRVGPHNEQFF
cdr3_nt: TGCAGCGTTGGACGGGTCGGGCCCCACAATGAGCAGTTCTTC

j_call: TRBJ2-3
v_call: TRBV19
cdr3_length: 15
d_call: NA
clone_size: NA
cdr3_aa: CASSAPDTSTDTQYF
cdr3_nt: TGTGCCAGTAGTGCCCCGGATACTAGCACAGATACGCAGTATTTT

j_call: TRBJ1-2
v_call: TRBV9
cdr3_length: 12
d_call: NA
clone_size: NA
cdr3_aa: CASRNRVYGYTF
cdr3_nt: TGTGCCAGCAGAAACAGGGTCTATGGCTACACCTTC

j_call: TRBJ2-1
v_call: TRBV4-3
cdr3_length: 15
d_call: NA
clone_size: once
cdr3_aa: CASSQDLASYNEQFF
cdr3_nt: TGCGCCAGCAGCCAAGACCTAGCGAGCTACAATGAGCAGTTCTTC

j_call: TRBJ2-3
v_call: TRBV11-2
cdr3_length: 17
d_call: NA
clone_size: NA
cdr3_aa: CASSSPPGTGYTDTQYF
cdr3_nt: TGTGCCAGCAGCTCCCCCCCTGGAACTGGATATACAGATACGCAGTATTTT

j_call: TRBJ2-7
v_call: TRBV11-2
cdr3_length: 13
d_call: TRBD1
clone_size: NA
cdr3_aa: CASSLTGIYEQYF
cdr3_nt: TGTGCCAGCAGCCTGACAGGGATCTACGAGCAGTACTTC

j_call: TRBJ1-2
v_call: TRBV29-1
cdr3_length: 12
d_call: NA
clone_size: NA
cdr3_aa: CSVGWGDTGYTF
cdr3_nt: TGCAGCGTTGGATGGGGAGATACTGGCTACACCTTC

j_call: TRBJ2-7
v_call: TRBV11-2
cdr3_length: 14
d_call: NA
clone_size: NA
cdr3_aa: CASSFPPQDYEQYF
cdr3_nt: TGTGCCAGCAGCTTTCCCCCCCAGGACTACGAGCAGTACTTC

j_call: TRBJ1-2
v_call: TRBV27
cdr3_length: 16
d_call: TRBD1
clone_size: NA
cdr3_aa: CASSSNIGTANYGYTF
cdr3_nt: TGTGCCAGCAGTTCTAATATCGGGACAGCAAACTATGGCTACACCTTC

j_call: TRBJ2-1
v_call: TRBV10-3
cdr3_length: 15
d_call: TRBD2
clone_size: once
cdr3_aa: CAILREGRSYNEQFF
cdr3_nt: TGTGCCATCCTGCGGGAGGGTAGGTCCTACAATGAGCAGTTCTTC

j_call: TRBJ2-7
v_call: TRBV28
cdr3_length: 15
d_call: NA
clone_size: NA
cdr3_aa: CASSSIAEKVSEQYF
cdr3_nt: TGTGCCAGCAGTAGTATAGCGGAGAAGGTCTCCGAGCAGTACTTC

j_call: TRBJ2-4
v_call: TRBV9
cdr3_length: 14
d_call: TRBD1
clone_size: NA
cdr3_aa: CASSRQGKENIQYF
cdr3_nt: TGTGCCAGCAGTCGACAGGGGAAGGAAAACATTCAGTACTTC

j_call: TRBJ2-3
v_call: TRBV6-5
cdr3_length: 16
d_call: NA
clone_size: once
cdr3_aa: CASSYRVSGRSDTQYF
cdr3_nt: TGTGCCAGCAGTTATAGGGTGTCAGGTCGCTCAGATACGCAGTATTTT

j_call: TRBJ2-7
v_call: TRBV19
cdr3_length: 15
d_call: NA
clone_size: NA
cdr3_aa: CASSATQGFGYEQYF
cdr3_nt: TGTGCCAGTAGTGCGACACAGGGTTTCGGCTACGAGCAGTACTTC

j_call: TRBJ2-1
v_call: TRBV11-3
cdr3_length: 15
d_call: NA
clone_size: once
cdr3_aa: CASSTQDSRDNEQFF
cdr3_nt: TGTGCCAGCAGCACCCAGGACAGCCGCGACAATGAGCAGTTCTTC

j_call: TRBJ2-3
v_call: TRBV7-6
cdr3_length: 14
d_call: NA
clone_size: NA
cdr3_aa: CASSLGGGSDTQYF
cdr3_nt: TGTGCCAGCAGCTTAGGAGGCGGATCAGATACGCAGTATTTT

j_call: TRBJ1-1
v_call: TRBV5-1
cdr3_length: 14
d_call: NA
clone_size: NA
cdr3_aa: CASSFRSQVTEAFF
cdr3_nt: TGCGCCAGCAGCTTCCGGTCGCAGGTTACTGAAGCTTTCTTT